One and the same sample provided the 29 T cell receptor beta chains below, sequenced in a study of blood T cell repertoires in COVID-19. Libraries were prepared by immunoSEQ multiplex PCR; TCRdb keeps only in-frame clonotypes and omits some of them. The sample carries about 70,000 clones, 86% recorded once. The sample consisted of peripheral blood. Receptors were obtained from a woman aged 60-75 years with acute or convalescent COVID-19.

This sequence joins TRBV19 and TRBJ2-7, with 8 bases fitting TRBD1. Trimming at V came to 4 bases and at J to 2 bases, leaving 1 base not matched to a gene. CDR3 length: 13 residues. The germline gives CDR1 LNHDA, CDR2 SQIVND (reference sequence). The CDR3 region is CASSNRGTYEQYF. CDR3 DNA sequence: TGTGCCAGTAGTAACAGGGGGACCTACGAGCAGTACTTC.

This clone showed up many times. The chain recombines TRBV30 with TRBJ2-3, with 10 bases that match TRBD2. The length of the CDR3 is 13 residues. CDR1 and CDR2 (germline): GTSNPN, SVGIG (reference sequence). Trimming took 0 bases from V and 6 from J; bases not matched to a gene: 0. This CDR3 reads CAWSVLAGDTQYF. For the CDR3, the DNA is TGTGCCTGGAGTGTACTAGCGGGGGATACGCAGTATTTT.

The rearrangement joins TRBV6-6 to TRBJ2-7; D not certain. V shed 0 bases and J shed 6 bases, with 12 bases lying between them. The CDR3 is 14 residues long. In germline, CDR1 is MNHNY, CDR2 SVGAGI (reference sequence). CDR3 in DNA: TGTGCCAGCAGTTACTCCCAGAAGATTACCGAGCAGTACTTC. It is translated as CASSYSQKITEQYF.

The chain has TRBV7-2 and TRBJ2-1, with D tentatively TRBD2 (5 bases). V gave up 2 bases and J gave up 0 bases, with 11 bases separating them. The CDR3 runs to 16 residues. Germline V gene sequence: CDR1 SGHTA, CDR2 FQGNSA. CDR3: CASSLRAVSSYNEQFF. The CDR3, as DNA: TGTGCCAGCAGCTTAAGAGCGGTAAGCTCCTACAATGAGCAGTTCTTC.

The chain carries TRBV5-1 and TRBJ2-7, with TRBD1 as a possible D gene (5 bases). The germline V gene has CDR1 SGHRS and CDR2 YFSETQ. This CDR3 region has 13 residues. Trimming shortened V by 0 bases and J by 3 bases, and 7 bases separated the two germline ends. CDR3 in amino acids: CASSLAGLYEQYF. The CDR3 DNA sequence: TGCGCCAGCAGCTTGGCAGGGCTCTACGAGCAGTACTTC.

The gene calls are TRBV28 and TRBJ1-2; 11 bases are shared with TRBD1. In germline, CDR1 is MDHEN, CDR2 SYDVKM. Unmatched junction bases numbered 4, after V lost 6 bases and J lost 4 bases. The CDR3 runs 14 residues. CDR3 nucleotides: TGTGCCAGCAGGGGGACAGGGGGGTTCTATGGCTACACCTTC. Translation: CASRGTGGFYGYTF.

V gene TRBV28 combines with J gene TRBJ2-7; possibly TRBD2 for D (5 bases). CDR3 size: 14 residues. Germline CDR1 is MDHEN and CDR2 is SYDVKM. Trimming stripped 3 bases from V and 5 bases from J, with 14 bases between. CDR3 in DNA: TGTGCCAGCAGTTTTTTACGGGGAGATGACGAGCAGTACTTC. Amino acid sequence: CASSFLRGDDEQYF.

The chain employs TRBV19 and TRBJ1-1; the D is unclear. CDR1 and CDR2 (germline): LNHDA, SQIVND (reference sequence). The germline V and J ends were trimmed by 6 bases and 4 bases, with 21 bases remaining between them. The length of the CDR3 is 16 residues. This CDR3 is CASSTETTAIGTEAFF. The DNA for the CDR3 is TGTGCCAGTAGCACGGAGACTACAGCAATAGGCACTGAAGCTTTCTTT.

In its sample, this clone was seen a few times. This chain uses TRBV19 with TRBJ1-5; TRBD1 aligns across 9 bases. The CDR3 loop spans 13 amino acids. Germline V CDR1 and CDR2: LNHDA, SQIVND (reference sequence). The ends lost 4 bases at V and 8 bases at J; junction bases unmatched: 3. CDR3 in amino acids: CASSTDRGKPQHF. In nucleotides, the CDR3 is TGTGCCAGTAGTACCGACAGGGGGAAGCCCCAGCATTTT.

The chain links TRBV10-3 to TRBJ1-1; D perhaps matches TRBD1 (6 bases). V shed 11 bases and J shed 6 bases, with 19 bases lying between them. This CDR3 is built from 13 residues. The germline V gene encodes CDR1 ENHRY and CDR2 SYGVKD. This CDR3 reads CASREGAGAEAFF. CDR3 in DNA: TGTGCCTCCAGGGAGGGCGCAGGGGCTGAAGCTTTCTTT.

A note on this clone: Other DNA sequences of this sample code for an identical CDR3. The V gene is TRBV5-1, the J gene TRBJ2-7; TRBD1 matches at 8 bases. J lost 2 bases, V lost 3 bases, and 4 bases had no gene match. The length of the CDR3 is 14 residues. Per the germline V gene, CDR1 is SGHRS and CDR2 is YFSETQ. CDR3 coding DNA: TGCGCCAGCAGCTCAGGACAGGGAGCCTACGAGCAGTACTTC. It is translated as CASSSGQGAYEQYF.

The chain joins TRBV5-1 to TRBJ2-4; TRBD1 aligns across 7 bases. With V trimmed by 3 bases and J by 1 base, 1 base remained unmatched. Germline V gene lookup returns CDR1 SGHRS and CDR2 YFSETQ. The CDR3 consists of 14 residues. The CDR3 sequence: CASSWGQAKNIQYF. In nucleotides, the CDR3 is TGCGCCAGCAGCTGGGGACAGGCCAAAAACATTCAGTACTTC. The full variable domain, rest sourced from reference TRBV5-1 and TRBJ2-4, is KAGVTQTPRYLIKTRGQQVTLSCSPISGHRSVSWYQQTPGQGLQFLFEYFSETQRNKGNFPGRFSGRQFSNSRSEMNVSTLELGDSALYLCASSWGQAKNIQYFGAGTRLSVL.

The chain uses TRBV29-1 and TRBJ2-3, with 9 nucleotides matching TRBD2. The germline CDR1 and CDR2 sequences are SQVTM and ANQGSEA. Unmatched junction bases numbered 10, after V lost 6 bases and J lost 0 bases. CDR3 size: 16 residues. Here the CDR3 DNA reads TGCAGCGTCGTCGGGAGAGCGGGGGGTAGCACAGATACGCAGTATTTT. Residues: CSVVGRAGGSTDTQYF.

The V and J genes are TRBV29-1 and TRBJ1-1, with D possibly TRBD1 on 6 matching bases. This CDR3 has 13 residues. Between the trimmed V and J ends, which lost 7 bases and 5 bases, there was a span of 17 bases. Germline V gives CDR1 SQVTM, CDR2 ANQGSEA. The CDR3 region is CSATVTGSTEAFF. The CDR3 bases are TGCAGCGCGACGGTGACAGGTAGTACTGAAGCTTTCTTT. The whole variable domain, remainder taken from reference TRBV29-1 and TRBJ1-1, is SAVISQKPSRDICQRGTSLTIQCQVDSQVTMMFWYRQQPGQSLTLIATANQGSEATYESGFVIDKFPISRPNLTFSTLTVSNMSPEDSSIYLCSATVTGSTEAFFGQGTRLTVV.

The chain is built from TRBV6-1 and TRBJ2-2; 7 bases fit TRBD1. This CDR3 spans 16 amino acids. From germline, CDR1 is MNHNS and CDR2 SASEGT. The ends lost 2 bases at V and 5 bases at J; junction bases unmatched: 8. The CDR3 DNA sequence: TGTGCCAGCAGTGAAATGACAGGGACCCCGACCGGGGAGCTGTTTTTT. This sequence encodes CASSEMTGTPTGELFF.

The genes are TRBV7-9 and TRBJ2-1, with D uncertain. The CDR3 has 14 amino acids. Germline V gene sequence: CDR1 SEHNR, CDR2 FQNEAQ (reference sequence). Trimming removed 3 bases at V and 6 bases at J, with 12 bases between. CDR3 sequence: CASSFPAEFNEQFF. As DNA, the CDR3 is TGTGCCAGCAGCTTCCCCGCGGAGTTCAATGAGCAGTTCTTC.

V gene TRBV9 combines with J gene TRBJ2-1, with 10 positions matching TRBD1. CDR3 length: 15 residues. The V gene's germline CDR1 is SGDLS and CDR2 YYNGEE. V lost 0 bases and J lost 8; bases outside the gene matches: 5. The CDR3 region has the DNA TGTGCCAGCAGCGTAGGGACAGGGGGGTTTGATGAGCAGTTCTTC. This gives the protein CASSVGTGGFDEQFF.

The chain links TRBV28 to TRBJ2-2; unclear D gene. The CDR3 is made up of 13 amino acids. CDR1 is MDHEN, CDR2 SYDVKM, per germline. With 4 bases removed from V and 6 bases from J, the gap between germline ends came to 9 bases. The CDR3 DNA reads TGTGCCAGCAGTTCTCAGACTCCCGGGGAGCTGTTTTTT. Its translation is CASSSQTPGELFF.

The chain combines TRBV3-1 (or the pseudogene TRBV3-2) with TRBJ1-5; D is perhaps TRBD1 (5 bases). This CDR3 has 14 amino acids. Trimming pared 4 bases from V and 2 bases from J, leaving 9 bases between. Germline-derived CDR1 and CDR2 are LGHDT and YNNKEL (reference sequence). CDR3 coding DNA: TGTGCCAGCAGCCCAGGGATAGGCAATCAGCCCCAGCATTTT. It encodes CASSPGIGNQPQHF.

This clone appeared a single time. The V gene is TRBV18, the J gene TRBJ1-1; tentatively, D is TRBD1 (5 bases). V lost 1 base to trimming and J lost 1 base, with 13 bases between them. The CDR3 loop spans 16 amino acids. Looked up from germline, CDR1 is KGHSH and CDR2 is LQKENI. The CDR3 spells CASSPLVWGQNTEAFF. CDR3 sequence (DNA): TGTGCCAGCTCACCACTCGTCTGGGGCCAGAACACTGAAGCTTTCTTT.

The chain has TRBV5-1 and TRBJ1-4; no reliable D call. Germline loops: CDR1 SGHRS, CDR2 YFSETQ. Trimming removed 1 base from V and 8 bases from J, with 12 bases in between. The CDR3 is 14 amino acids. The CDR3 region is CASSLSGRGEKLFF. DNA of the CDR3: TGCGCCAGCAGCTTGAGCGGTAGAGGCGAAAAACTGTTTTTT.

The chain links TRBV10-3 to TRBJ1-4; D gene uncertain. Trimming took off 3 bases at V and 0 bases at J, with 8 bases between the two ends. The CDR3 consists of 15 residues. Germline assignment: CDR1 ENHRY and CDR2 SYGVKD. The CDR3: CAISESGTTNEKLFF. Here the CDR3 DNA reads TGTGCCATCAGTGAATCCGGGACAACTAATGAAAAACTGTTTTTT.

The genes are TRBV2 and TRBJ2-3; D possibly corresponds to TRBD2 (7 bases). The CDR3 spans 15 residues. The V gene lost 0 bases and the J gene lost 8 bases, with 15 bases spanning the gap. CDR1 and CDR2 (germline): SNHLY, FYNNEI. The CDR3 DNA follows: TGTGCCAGCAGTGAAGCGAAGGGGGGGTCAGCTACGCAGTATTTT. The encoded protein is CASSEAKGGSATQYF. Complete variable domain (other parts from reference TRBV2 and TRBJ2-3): EPEVTQTPSHQVTQMGQEVILRCVPISNHLYFYWYRQILGQKVEFLVSFYNNEISEKSEIFDDQFSVERPDGSNFTLKIRSTKLEDSAMYFCASSEAKGGSATQYFGPGTRLTVL.

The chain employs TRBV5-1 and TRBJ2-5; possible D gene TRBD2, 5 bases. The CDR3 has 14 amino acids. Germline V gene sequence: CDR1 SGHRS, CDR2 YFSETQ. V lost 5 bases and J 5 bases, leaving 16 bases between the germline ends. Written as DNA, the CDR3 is TGCGCCAGCAGTGGGGAGACGGGGTGGGAGACCCAGTACTTC. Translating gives CASSGETGWETQYF. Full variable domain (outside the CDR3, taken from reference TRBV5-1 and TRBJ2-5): KAGVTQTPRYLIKTRGQQVTLSCSPISGHRSVSWYQQTPGQGLQFLFEYFSETQRNKGNFPGRFSGRQFSNSRSEMNVSTLELGDSALYLCASSGETGWETQYFGPGTRLLVL.

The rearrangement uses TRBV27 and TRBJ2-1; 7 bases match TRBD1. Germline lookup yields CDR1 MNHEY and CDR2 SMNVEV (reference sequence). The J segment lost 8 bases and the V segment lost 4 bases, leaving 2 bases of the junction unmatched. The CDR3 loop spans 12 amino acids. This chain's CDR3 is CASSYRGDEQFF. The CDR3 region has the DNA TGTGCCAGCAGTTACAGGGGCGATGAGCAGTTCTTC.

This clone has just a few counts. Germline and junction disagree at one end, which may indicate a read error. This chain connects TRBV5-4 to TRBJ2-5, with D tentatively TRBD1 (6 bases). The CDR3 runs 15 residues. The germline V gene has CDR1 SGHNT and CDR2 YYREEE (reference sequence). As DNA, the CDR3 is TGTGCCAGCACCTTGGACAGCCGAGCCGAAGAGACCCAGTACTTC. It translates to CASTLDSRAEETQYF. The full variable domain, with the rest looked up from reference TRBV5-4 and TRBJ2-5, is ETGVTQSPTHLIKTRGQQVTLRCSSQSGHNTVSWYQQALGQGPQFIFQYYREEENGRGNFPPRFSGLQFPNYSSELNVNALELDDSALYLCASTLDSRAEETQYFGPGTRLLVL.

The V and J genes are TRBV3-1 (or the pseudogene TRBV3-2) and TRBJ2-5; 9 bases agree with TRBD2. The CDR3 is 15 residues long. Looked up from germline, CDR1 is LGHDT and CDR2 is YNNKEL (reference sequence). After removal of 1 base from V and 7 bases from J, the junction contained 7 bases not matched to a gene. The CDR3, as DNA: TGTGCCAGCAGCCAAGCGGCGGGGGGGGCCGCGACCCAGTACTTC. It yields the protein CASSQAAGGAATQYF.

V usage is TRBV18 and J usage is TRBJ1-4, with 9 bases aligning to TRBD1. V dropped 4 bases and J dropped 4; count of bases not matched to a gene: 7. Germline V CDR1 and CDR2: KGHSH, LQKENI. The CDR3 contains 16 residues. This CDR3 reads CASSRTGATSNEKLFF. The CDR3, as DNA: TGTGCCAGCTCACGGACAGGGGCGACTAGTAATGAAAAACTGTTTTTT.

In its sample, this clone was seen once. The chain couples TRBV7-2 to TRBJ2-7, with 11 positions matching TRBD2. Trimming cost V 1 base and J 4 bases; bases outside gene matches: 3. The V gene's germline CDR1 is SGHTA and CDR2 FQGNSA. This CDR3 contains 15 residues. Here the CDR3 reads CASSLDSGGAYEQYF. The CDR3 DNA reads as TGTGCCAGCAGCTTAGATAGCGGGGGGGCGTACGAGCAGTACTTC.